This TCR beta chain was captured by sequencing in a study of CD8+ T cells in alopecia areata. Across the study: Severity was scored as percentage of affected scalp area in treated patients. Study-level points and caveats: Clonality was higher in lesional than normal scalp, especially in alopecia totalis/universalis. Normal skin's resident alphabeta T cells are also sequenced in scalp samples. Tofacitinib significantly reduced both scalp clonality and expanded CD8+ clones among the top 100.

Described treatment: oral pan-JAK inhibitor, 5-10 mg twice daily. CDR3 length equals 15 residues. Germline CDR1 and CDR2: MGHRA and YSYEKL. V lost 1 base and J lost 5, with 13 bases in between. Concerning this clone: What it binds is not known.

As the sequencing template, cDNA was produced by extracting RNA and reverse transcribing it. Only in-frame clones appear in the TCRdb table, and some are missing; sequencing was by immunoSEQ multiplex PCR. The sample comprises some 170,000 clones, approximately 59% of which are singletons, and approximately 16% rests with the top ten. The chain links TRBV4-1 to TRBJ2-3, with unresolved D. The sequence came from a human donor with alopecia areata. Sequenced here: CD4+ T cells sorted from blood, sampled at roughly week 58, from a patient treated with tofacitinib. Written as DNA, the CDR3 is TGCGCCAGCAGCCAAGTCCAGGTAGCAGGAGATACGCAGTATTTT. It yields the protein CASSQVQVAGDTQYF.